These T cell receptor beta chains were read from a single sample in a study of cytomegalovirus exposure and HLA in healthy donors. Libraries were prepared by immunoSEQ multiplex PCR; TCRdb keeps only in-frame clonotypes and omits some of them. The sample has roughly 100,000 clones, over 70% seen once. The sequenced sample was PBMCs. The receptors were sampled from a man aged 50 to 60 in good health and CMV-seronegative. Each CDR3 is given with its conserved first and last residue. The order of the fields is clone size, J gene, D gene, V gene, CDR3 DNA, CDR3 protein. The D gene is left open where the match is weak. The size field is filled for only some rows; it gives once, few, many or a size class.

once,TRBJ1-4,TRBD1,TRBV5-1,TGCGCCAGCAGCAAGGACAGGGAAACTAATGAAAAACTGTTTTTT,CASSKDRETNEKLFF
few,TRBJ1-6,-,TRBV6-1,TGTGCCAGTGTTGAAGCTCATAATTCACCCCTCCACTTT,CASVEAHNSPLHF
-,TRBJ2-1,-,TRBV14,TGTGCCAGCAGCCAAGCGGGAGAGCAGTTCTTC,CASSQAGEQFF
once,TRBJ2-7,-,TRBV7-2,TGTGCCAGCAGCTTAGGGGGGACATCCTACGAGCAGTACTTC,CASSLGGTSYEQYF
-,TRBJ1-4,-,TRBV19,TGTGCCAGTAGTATGCTGGGGGCGGCTAATGAAAAACTGTTTTTT,CASSMLGAANEKLFF
-,TRBJ2-5,TRBD2,TRBV11-2,TGTGCCAGCAGCCCCCGGACTAGCGTTCAAGAGACCCAGTACTTC,CASSPRTSVQETQYF
-,TRBJ2-5,-,TRBV4-1,TGCGCCAGCAGCCACCTCGGCTCTCAGGGGACCCAGTACTTC,CASSHLGSQGTQYF
-,TRBJ2-2,-,TRBV10-2,TGCGCCAGCAGTGAGACTAGCTACGGGGAGCTGTTTTTT,CASSETSYGELFF
few,TRBJ2-5,-,TRBV4-3,TGCGCCAGCAGCCGCAACACTGGGGGCGGGAGTAAAGAGACCCAGTACTTC,CASSRNTGGGSKETQYF
few,TRBJ2-7,-,TRBV7-9,TGTTCCAGCAGCTTAGGTTTCCAAAGCGGGCCCCTTAGGGAGCAGTACTTC,CSSSLGFQSGPLREQYF
-,TRBJ2-3,-,TRBV7-2,TGTGCCAGCAGATTCTTAGGGGCAGATACGCAGTATTTT,CASRFLGADTQYF
-,TRBJ2-4,TRBD1,TRBV18,TGTGCCAGCTCCTCCGGGACAGGGAACTTAGCCAAAAACATTCAGTACTTC,CASSSGTGNLAKNIQYF
-,TRBJ2-2,-,TRBV4-3,TGCGCCAGCAGCCAAGTCGGTATAGCCGGGGAGCTGTTTTTT,CASSQVGIAGELFF
-,TRBJ2-5,-,TRBV2,TGTGCCAGCAGCGTTCAAGAGACCCAGTACTTC,CASSVQETQYF
-,TRBJ1-6,-,TRBV5-6,TGTGCCAGCAGCTGGGGGGGTGATAATTCACCCCTCCACTTT,CASSWGGDNSPLHF
-,TRBJ2-7,-,TRBV28,TGTGCCAGCAGCCCCCCGGGGTTAGAGGAGCAGTACTTC,CASSPPGLEEQYF
-,TRBJ2-3,TRBD1,TRBV9,TGTGCCAGCAGCGCCGGGACAGCTAGCACAGATACGCAGTATTTT,CASSAGTASTDTQYF
-,TRBJ2-3,-,TRBV5-1,TGCGCCAGCAGCTTCGGAGCCCGTCGGGATACGCAGTATTTT,CASSFGARRDTQYF
-,TRBJ2-1,TRBD1,TRBV6-6,TGTGCCAGCAGTAGTGAGGGGGCCAACAATGAGCAGTTCTTC,CASSSEGANNEQFF
-,TRBJ2-5,-,TRBV18,TGTGCCAGCTCACCATTGGAGAAAGAGACCCAGTACTTC,CASSPLEKETQYF
-,TRBJ2-7,-,TRBV27,TGTGCCAGCAGTCTCAGCCATGACAGCTACGAGCAGTACTTC,CASSLSHDSYEQYF
-,TRBJ2-2,-,TRBV14,TGTGCCAGCAGCCAATTCCAGAACACCGGGGAGCTGTTTTTT,CASSQFQNTGELFF
-,TRBJ2-1,-,TRBV11-2,TGTGCCAGCAGCTTACGCGGGGACCCCTACAATGAGCAGTTCTTC,CASSLRGDPYNEQFF
few,TRBJ2-1,-,TRBV11-1,TGTGCCAGCAGCTTATCTAGCAACAATGAGCAGTTCTTC,CASSLSSNNEQFF
-,TRBJ2-1,-,TRBV14,TGTGCCAGCAGCCAGGGACGGGGGGCAAGCCCCGCTGAGCAGTTCTTC,CASSQGRGASPAEQFF
-,TRBJ2-7,TRBD1,TRBV6-1,TGTGCCAGCATAAAGGGACAGAGCTCCTACGAGCAGTACTTC,CASIKGQSSYEQYF
few,TRBJ2-7,-,TRBV5-1,TGCGCCAGCCGGGACTTTTACGAGCAGTACTTC,CASRDFYEQYF
once,TRBJ2-1,-,TRBV5-1,TGCGCCAGCAGCTTGGGGACAGCTTACAATGAGCAGTTCTTC,CASSLGTAYNEQFF
-,TRBJ1-6,-,TRBV7-2,TGTGCCAGCAGCCCGACGGGGGGTAGGTCACCCCTCCACTTT,CASSPTGGRSPLHF
-,TRBJ1-2,TRBD1,TRBV28,TGTGCCAGCAGCCCATCCACGTATGCGGGACAGGGGTCCCCCAACTATGGCTACACCTTC,CASSPSTYAGQGSPNYGYTF
-,TRBJ1-3,TRBD1,TRBV9,TGTGCCAGCAGCGTACTGGGACAGGGCGGTGGAAACACCATATATTTT,CASSVLGQGGGNTIYF
-,TRBJ1-2,-,TRBV4-1,TGCGCCAGCAGCCAAGACAGGAAAAACTATGGCTACACCTTC,CASSQDRKNYGYTF
once,TRBJ1-1,-,TRBV4-1,TGCGCCAGCAGCCAAGACCCATCACAGGGGAACACTGAAGCTTTCTTT,CASSQDPSQGNTEAFF
-,TRBJ2-7,-,TRBV5-6,TGTGCCAGCAGCTTGGGGGGGCTCCCCGAGCAGTACTTC,CASSLGGLPEQYF
-,TRBJ2-5,-,TRBV14,TGTGCCAGCAGCCGCCCGTCGGGAGAGACCCAGTACTTC,CASSRPSGETQYF
-,TRBJ1-1,TRBD1,TRBV5-1,TGCGCCAGCAGCCCATTTGGGACAGGCTTCCGAGGGAACACTGAAGCTTTCTTT,CASSPFGTGFRGNTEAFF
-,TRBJ1-2,TRBD1,TRBV19,TGTGCCAGTAGCGGGGGACAGGGGGCGCTTCCCGGCTACACCTTC,CASSGGQGALPGYTF
once,TRBJ2-7,-,TRBV19,TGTGCCAGTAGTATAGATAAGACAGGCTTCTACGAGCAGTACTTC,CASSIDKTGFYEQYF
-,TRBJ2-4,-,TRBV5-6,TGTGCCAGCAGATCAAGAGGAGCCAAAAACATTCAGTACTTC,CASRSRGAKNIQYF
-,TRBJ1-5,-,TRBV5-1,TGCGCCAGCAGCTTGGACTCGGGTAGCAATCAGCCCCAGCATTTT,CASSLDSGSNQPQHF
-,TRBJ2-1,TRBD2,TRBV13,TGTGCCAGCAGAAGGACTAGCGGGGGGGCTGGTGAGCAGTTCTTC,CASRRTSGGAGEQFF
-,TRBJ2-3,-,TRBV28,TGTGCCAGCAGTGGGTCCGGGACTTCCAATACGCAGTATTTC,CASSGSGTSNTQYF
-,TRBJ2-5,TRBD2,TRBV11-3,TGTGCCAGCAGCCCGGGACTAGCGGGAAAGGGGGAGACCCAGTACTTC,CASSPGLAGKGETQYF
-,TRBJ2-1,TRBD2,TRBV14,TGTGCCAGCAGCCAAGACAGCGGGAGGGTAAGAGATGAGCAGTTCTTC,CASSQDSGRVRDEQFF
once,TRBJ2-7,TRBD2,TRBV30,TGTGCCTGGAGTCCCGCTAGCGGGAGGGGGGGATCACGTCGGTTGGAGCAGTACTTC,CAWSPASGRGGSRRLEQYF
few,TRBJ2-1,TRBD1,TRBV28,TGTGCCAGCAGTCGCCGACAGGGTTCCTACAATGAGCAGTTCTTC,CASSRRQGSYNEQFF
-,TRBJ1-1,-,TRBV28,TGTGCCAGCAGTTCATACACCGGGGGAACTGAAGCTTTCTTT,CASSSYTGGTEAFF
-,TRBJ2-7,TRBD2,TRBV9,TGTGCCAGCAGCGTTGCTAGCGGGGGCTACGAGCAGTACTTC,CASSVASGGYEQYF
-,TRBJ2-1,-,TRBV18,TGTGCCAGCTCACCTAGTAGCTCCTACAATGAGCAGTTCTTC,CASSPSSSYNEQFF